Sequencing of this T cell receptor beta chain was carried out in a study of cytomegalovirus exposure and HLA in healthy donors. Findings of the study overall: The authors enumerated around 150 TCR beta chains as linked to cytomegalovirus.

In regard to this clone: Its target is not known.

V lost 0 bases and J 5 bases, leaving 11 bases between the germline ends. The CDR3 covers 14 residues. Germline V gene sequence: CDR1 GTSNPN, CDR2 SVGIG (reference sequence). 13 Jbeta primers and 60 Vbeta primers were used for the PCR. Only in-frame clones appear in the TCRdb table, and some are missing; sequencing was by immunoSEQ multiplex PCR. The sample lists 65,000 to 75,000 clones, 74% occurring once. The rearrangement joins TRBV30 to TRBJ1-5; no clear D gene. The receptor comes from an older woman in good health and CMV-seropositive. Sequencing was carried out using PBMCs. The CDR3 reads CAWSVGLGDQPQHF. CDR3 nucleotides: TGTGCCTGGAGTGTAGGCCTTGGAGATCAGCCCCAGCATTTT.